The clone carrying this T cell receptor (beta chain) showed up just a few times. Its antigen is unknown. The sample is drawn from a study of identical twins. Study-wide results and caveats: Fewer insertions marked abundant cord blood beta clonotypes; young adult naive trended weakly, memory not at all. Zero-insertion analyses could be partly confounded by invariant MAIT and iNKT cells.

The CDR3 contains 15 residues. J lost 5 bases, V lost 4 bases, and 5 bases had no gene match. In germline, CDR1 is LGHNA, CDR2 YSLEER. TCRdb passed the 5' RACE reads through MiXCR, listing each CDR3 protein once. The sample lists 690,000 or so distinct CDR3 sequences; around 8.6% were seen once. The same specimen was also included in a second study, on yellow fever vaccine responses in identical twins. That study adds: Reportedly, twins showed a vaccine T cell response that looked partly convergent and partly personalized.

The sample consisted of PBMCs. This clonotype was sampled from a woman aged 18-29 years in good health. This chain uses TRBV4-3 with TRBJ2-1; 10 bases map to TRBD2. CDR3: CASSPRLAGHNEQFF. The CDR3, as DNA: TGCGCCAGCAGCCCAAGACTAGCGGGCCACAATGAGCAGTTCTTC.